One and the same sample provided the 25 T cell receptor beta chains below, sequenced in a study of blood T cells in healthy people across ages. A second roughly 6 to 12 cycle PCR used barcoded and J-beta primers. TCRdb re-derived calls from the 5' RACE reads in MiXCR, one entry per CDR3 protein. The table has 1.5 million to 2 million distinct CDR3 sequences, around half seen once; the top ten hold over 2%. The sequenced sample was blood. These receptors were taken from a woman in her thirties or forties in good health.

The rearrangement links TRBV6-5 to TRBJ2-3; either TRBD1 or TRBD2 may fit D (5 bases each). In germline, CDR1 is MNHEY, CDR2 SVGAGI. Trimming removed 7 bases at V and 8 bases at J, with 10 bases between. This CDR3 has 11 residues. CDR3 residues: CASNEGITQYF. For the CDR3, the DNA is TGTGCCAGCAACGAGGGGATTACGCAGTATTTT.

The chain employs TRBV7-6 and TRBJ2-3, with D tentatively TRBD1 or TRBD2 (5 bases each). CDR3 length equals 17 residues. Germline CDR1 is SGHVS and CDR2 is FNYEAQ. The ends were cut back, 3 bases at V and 2 bases at J, with 18 bases in the middle. Written as DNA, the CDR3 is TGTGCCAGCAGCTTTGTACAGATGAGGGACCTCACAGATACGCAGTATTTT. Translated, it gives CASSFVQMRDLTDTQYF.

This sequence joins TRBV5-1 and TRBJ2-1; TRBD2 might be the D (6 bases). Germline V gene lookup returns CDR1 SGHRS and CDR2 YFSETQ. Trimming left V 6 bases short and J 0 bases short, with 7 bases between. The CDR3 is 13 residues long. The CDR3, as DNA: TGCGCCAGCAAGCGGGCCTCCTACAATGAGCAGTTCTTC. This codes for CASKRASYNEQFF.

The genes are TRBV25-1 and TRBJ2-4; 8 bases map to TRBD2. The germline gives CDR1 MGHDK, CDR2 SYGVNS. V lost 1 base and J lost 13; bases outside the gene matches: 3. This CDR3 comprises 12 residues. CDR3 in amino acids: CASSEFGREQYF. CDR3 sequence (DNA): TGTGCCAGCAGTGAATTCGGGAGGGAGCAGTACTTC.

The CDR3 nucleotides are TGTGCCATCATGTCGACGGACCAGGGTTCCTACAATGAGCAGTTCTTC. Protein sequence: CAIMSTDQGSYNEQFF. The rearrangement links TRBV10-3 to TRBJ2-1, with a possible D match to TRBD1 (5 bases). The CDR3 sequence is 16 residues long. From germline, CDR1 is ENHRY and CDR2 SYGVKD. V lost 7 bases and J lost 1, with 17 bases in between.

As concerns this clonotype: This sequence may be a read error, since a much larger clone differs from it by one base. V is TRBV18 and J is TRBJ2-7, with 7 bases fitting TRBD1. V dropped 8 bases and J dropped 5; count of bases not matched to a gene: 6. There are 12 residues in the CDR3. Germline assignment: CDR1 KGHSH and CDR2 LQKENI. CDR3 amino acids: CASATGINEQYF. CDR3 bases: TGTGCCAGCGCGACAGGGATCAACGAGCAGTACTTC.

The CDR3 loop reads CASSPRPGTGYDGAFF. CDR3 nucleotides: TGTGCCAGCAGCCCACGCCCCGGGACAGGGTATGACGGAGCTTTCTTT. The chain has TRBV9 and TRBJ1-1; 9 positions match TRBD1. The CDR3 runs 16 residues. J gave up 10 bases and V 4 bases, and 17 bases lay outside the gene matches. Germline V gene sequence: CDR1 SGDLS, CDR2 YYNGEE.

This clonotype was observed a handful of times. At one of its ends the junction is not consistent with the germline gene, which may arise from a read error. The chain has TRBV18 and TRBJ1-6, with 9 bases fitting TRBD1. CDR1 is KGHSH, CDR2 LQKENI, per germline. CDR3 size: 14 residues. CDR3 amino acids: CASSPGQGSSPLHF. In DNA form, the CDR3 reads TGCGCCAGCAGCCCGGGACAGGGAAGTTCACCCCTCCACTTT.

The chain combines TRBV20-1 with TRBJ1-2, with 9 positions matching TRBD1. CDR3 size: 15 residues. Per germline, CDR1 DFQATT and CDR2 SNEGSKA (reference sequence). The J segment lost 6 bases and the V segment lost 1 base, leaving 9 bases of the junction unmatched. CDR3 region: CSARVRTGVSNGYTF. DNA for the CDR3: TGCAGTGCTAGAGTCCGGACAGGGGTATCAAATGGCTACACCTTC.

This chain connects TRBV20-1 to TRBJ2-7; D is possibly TRBD2 (6 bases). This CDR3 region has 12 residues. Looked up from germline, CDR1 is DFQATT and CDR2 is SNEGSKA (reference sequence). CDR3 DNA: TGCGTGGGGAGCGGGCCAAACTACGAGCAGTACTTC. This encodes CVGSGPNYEQYF.

This clonotype turned up a few times. CDR3 in amino acids: CSTLDALVGSPLHF. The CDR3 DNA is TGCAGTACCCTAGATGCACTGGTAGGCTCACCCCTCCACTTT. The genes are TRBV20-1 and TRBJ1-6; no definite D call. CDR1 is DFQATT and CDR2 is SNEGSKA in the germline V gene (reference sequence). The CDR3 totals 14 residues. With 8 bases removed from V and 10 bases from J, the gap between germline ends came to 21 bases.

This chain connects TRBV5-6 to TRBJ2-4, with TRBD1 matching over 7 bases. Germline values: CDR1 SGHDT, CDR2 YYEEEE. The length of the CDR3 is 14 residues. V lost 0 bases, J lost 8 bases, and 5 bases stayed unmatched. The CDR3 DNA is TGTGCCAGCAGCTTGGGCCAGGGGGTCGACATTCAGTACTTC. Translation gives CASSLGQGVDIQYF.

The gene calls are TRBV12-3 or TRBV12-4 and TRBJ2-3; D possibly uses TRBD1 or TRBD2 (6 bases each). CDR3 length: 15 residues. Deletions cut 6 bases from V and 4 bases from J, with 17 bases between. The CDR3 spells CASREYPGGPDTQYF. In DNA form, the CDR3 reads TGTGCCAGCAGGGAATACCCTGGGGGGCCAGATACGCAGTATTTT.

This clonotype has just a few counts. The chain combines TRBV20-1 with TRBJ2-1; 7 positions match TRBD1. V was clipped by 6 bases and J by 2 bases; unmatched bases: 19. Germline-derived CDR1 and CDR2 are DFQATT and SNEGSKA (reference sequence). The CDR3 is 18 residues long. In nucleotides, the CDR3 is TGCAGTGCAGTAAGCGACAGGGACATTCTTAGTCCCTACAATGAGCAGTTCTTC. Translated: CSAVSDRDILSPYNEQFF.

This clonotype was counted a single time. This rearrangement joins TRBV20-1 to TRBJ1-5; no definite D call. From germline, CDR1 is DFQATT and CDR2 SNEGSKA (reference sequence). This CDR3 has 14 amino acids. Trimming removed 6 bases at V and 7 bases at J, with 19 bases between. The CDR3 DNA is TGCAGTGCCCGATCGTCCGTGGGCGGCCAGCCCCAGCATTTT. Translating gives CSARSSVGGQPQHF.

The V gene is TRBV20-1, the J gene TRBJ2-1; 8 nucleotides align to TRBD2. Trimming took 7 bases from V and 1 from J; bases not matched to a gene: 3. CDR1 and CDR2 (germline): DFQATT, SNEGSKA (reference sequence). The CDR3 has 13 residues. This CDR3 reads CSVSGTSYNEQFF. CDR3 bases: TGCAGTGTTAGCGGGACATCCTACAATGAGCAGTTCTTC.

The sample holds a few counts of this clonotype. V is TRBV7-3 and J is TRBJ1-2, with 8 bases lining up with TRBD1. Looked up from germline, CDR1 is SGHTA and CDR2 is FQGTGA. V trimming: 4 bases; J trimming: 7 bases; junction bases outside the gene matches: 5. The CDR3 spans 13 residues. The DNA of the CDR3 is TGTGCCAGCAGCTACCGACAGGGGAGTGGCTACACCTTC. Translating gives CASSYRQGSGYTF.

The rearrangement joins TRBV7-2 to TRBJ2-1, with 8 nucleotides matching TRBD2. The end of the DNA aligns better with TRBJ2-7, so the J call may be wrong. CDR1 is SGHTA, CDR2 FQGNSA, per germline. The CDR3 runs 16 residues. In DNA, the CDR3 is TGTGCCAGCAGCCCCCAGGTTACTAGCGGTTACAATGAGCAGTACTTC. Its protein product is CASSPQVTSGYNEQYF.

This clonotype occurred a few times. V usage is TRBV7-2 and J usage is TRBJ2-7; TRBD1 agrees at 9 bases. There are 15 residues in the CDR3. Germline CDR1 and CDR2: SGHTA and FQGNSA. The J segment lost 7 bases and the V segment lost 0 bases, leaving 7 bases of the junction unmatched. DNA of the CDR3: TGTGCCAGCAGCTTAGCGACAGGGGGTCTGAGAGAGCAGTACTTC. Translated: CASSLATGGLREQYF.

The genes are TRBV28 and TRBJ1-2, with D possibly being TRBD1 (5 bases). From germline, CDR1 is MDHEN and CDR2 SYDVKM. V lost 8 bases, J lost 4 bases, and 14 bases lay in between. This CDR3 has 13 residues. Here the CDR3 DNA reads TGTGCCAGCCTAAGGCGGGGGGGCTATGGCTACACCTTC. Encoded protein: CASLRRGGYGYTF.

The chain uses TRBV7-9 and TRBJ1-2; no definite D call. In germline, CDR1 is SEHNR, CDR2 FQNEAQ (reference sequence). Trimming took off 5 bases at V and 0 bases at J, with 13 bases between the two ends. The CDR3 has 15 amino acids. CDR3 coding DNA: TGTGCCAGCAGCCCCAAGGGCCCAGCTAACTATGGCTACACCTTC. Translated, it gives CASSPKGPANYGYTF.

This clonotype appeared a few times. This rearrangement joins TRBV4-3 to TRBJ1-5; D is uncertain. Trimming took off 1 base at V and 7 bases at J, with 11 bases between the two ends. Germline lookup yields CDR1 LGHNA and CDR2 YSLEER. The CDR3 loop spans 14 amino acids. As DNA, the CDR3 is TGCGCCAGCAGCCAAGGGGTAGGAGAACAGCCCCAGCATTTT. It yields the protein CASSQGVGEQPQHF.

The V call is TRBV28, the J call TRBJ1-2; the D gene is possibly TRBD1 (6 bases). The CDR3 has 14 amino acids. The germline CDR1 and CDR2 sequences are MDHEN and SYDVKM. Trimming took off 4 bases at V and 4 bases at J, with 13 bases between the two ends. CDR3 nucleotide sequence: TGTGCCAGCAGTTCCACAGGGTTCATCTATGGCTACACCTTC. Its protein is CASSSTGFIYGYTF.

A word on this clonotype: A junction end diverges from the germline sequence, so it may reflect a read error. The chain couples TRBV6-2 or TRBV6-3 to TRBJ2-1; tentatively, D is TRBD1 or TRBD2 (5 bases each). Germline V gives CDR1 MNHEY, CDR2 SVGEGT. The CDR3 sequence is 15 residues long. This chain's CDR3 is CAGSYWDGSYNEQFF. The CDR3, as DNA: TGTGCCGGCAGTTACTGGGACGGCTCCTACAATGAGCAGTTCTTC.

This clonotype was detected many times. The rearrangement links TRBV28 to TRBJ2-3; D perhaps matches TRBD1 (6 bases). V dropped 6 bases and J dropped 5 bases, with 18 bases sitting between them. This CDR3 is 15 amino acids long. Germline-derived CDR1 and CDR2 are MDHEN and SYDVKM. CDR3 protein: CASSRMGATGDTQYF. For the CDR3, the DNA is TGTGCCAGCAGCCGCATGGGGGCGACAGGAGATACGCAGTATTTT.